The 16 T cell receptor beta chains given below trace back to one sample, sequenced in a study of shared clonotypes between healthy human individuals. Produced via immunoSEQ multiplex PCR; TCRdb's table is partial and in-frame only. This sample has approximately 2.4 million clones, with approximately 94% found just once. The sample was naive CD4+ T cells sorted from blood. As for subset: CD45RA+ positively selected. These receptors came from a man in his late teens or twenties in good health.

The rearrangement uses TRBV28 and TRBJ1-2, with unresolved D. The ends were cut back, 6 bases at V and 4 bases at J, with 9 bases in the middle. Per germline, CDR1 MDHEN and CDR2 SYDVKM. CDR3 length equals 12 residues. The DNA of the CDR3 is TGTGCCAGCAGGGAAACTGCCTATGGCTACACCTTC. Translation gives CASRETAYGYTF.

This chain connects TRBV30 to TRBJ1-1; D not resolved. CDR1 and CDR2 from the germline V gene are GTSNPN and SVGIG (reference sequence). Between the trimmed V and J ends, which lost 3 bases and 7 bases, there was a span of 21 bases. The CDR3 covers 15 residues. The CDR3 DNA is TGTGCCTGGAGAGTGGCCCGGACGGTGGGTATTGAAGCTTTCTTT. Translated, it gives CAWRVARTVGIEAFF.

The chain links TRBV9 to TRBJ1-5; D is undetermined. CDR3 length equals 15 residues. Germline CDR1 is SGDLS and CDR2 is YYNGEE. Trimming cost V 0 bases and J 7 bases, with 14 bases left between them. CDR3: CASSVAPLLGQPQHF. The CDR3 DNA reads TGTGCCAGCAGCGTAGCTCCACTCTTGGGACAGCCCCAGCATTTT.

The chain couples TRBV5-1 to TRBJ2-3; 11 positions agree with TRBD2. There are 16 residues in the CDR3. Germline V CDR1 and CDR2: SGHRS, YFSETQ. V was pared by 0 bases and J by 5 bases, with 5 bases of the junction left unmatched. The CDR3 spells CASSLGTSGSVDTQYF. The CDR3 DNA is TGCGCCAGCAGCTTGGGAACTAGCGGGAGTGTAGATACGCAGTATTTT.

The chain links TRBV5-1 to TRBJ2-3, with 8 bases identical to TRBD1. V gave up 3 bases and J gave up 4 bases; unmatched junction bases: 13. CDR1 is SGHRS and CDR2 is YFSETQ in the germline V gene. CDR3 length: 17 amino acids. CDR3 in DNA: TGCGCCAGCAGCTCAAAAGGGGACAGGATGGGGGCAGATACGCAGTATTTT. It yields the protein CASSSKGDRMGADTQYF.

The CDR3 here is CASTTWAGAQAEQYF. In nucleotides, the CDR3 is TGTGCCAGCACCACCTGGGCCGGGGCCCAGGCCGAGCAGTACTTC. The chain has TRBV28 and TRBJ2-7, with D possibly called TRBD1 or TRBD2 (5 bases each). V was trimmed by 7 bases and J by 6 bases, leaving 22 bases between them. Germline CDR1 reads MDHEN; CDR2 reads SYDVKM. The CDR3 consists of 15 residues.

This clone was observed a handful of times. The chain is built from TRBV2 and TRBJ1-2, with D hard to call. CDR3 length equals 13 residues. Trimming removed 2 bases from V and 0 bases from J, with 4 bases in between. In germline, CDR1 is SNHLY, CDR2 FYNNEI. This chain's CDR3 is CASSETSNYGYTF. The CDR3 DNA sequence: TGTGCCAGCAGTGAAACATCTAACTATGGCTACACCTTC.

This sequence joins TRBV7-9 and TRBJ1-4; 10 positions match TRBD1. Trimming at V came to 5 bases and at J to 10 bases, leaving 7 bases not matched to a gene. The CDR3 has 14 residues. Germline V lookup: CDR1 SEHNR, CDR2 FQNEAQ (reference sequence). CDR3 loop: CASSAGQGMGKLFF. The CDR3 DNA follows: TGTGCCAGCAGCGCGGGACAGGGGATGGGAAAACTGTTTTTT. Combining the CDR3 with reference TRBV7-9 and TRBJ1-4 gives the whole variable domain DTGVSQNPRHKITKRGQNVTFRCDPISEHNRLYWYRQTLGQGPEFLTYFQNEAQLEKSRLLSDRFSAERPKGSFSTLEIQRTEQGDSAMYLCASSAGQGMGKLFFGSGTQLSVL.

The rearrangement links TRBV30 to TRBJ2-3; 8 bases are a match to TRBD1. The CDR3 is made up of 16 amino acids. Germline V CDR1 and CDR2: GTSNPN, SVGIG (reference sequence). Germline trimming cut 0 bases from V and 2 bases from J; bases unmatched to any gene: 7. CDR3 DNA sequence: TGTGCCTGGAGTGTAGGGTTGACAGGGGTCACAGATACGCAGTATTTT. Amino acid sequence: CAWSVGLTGVTDTQYF.

Here the CDR3 reads CASSGGKWAGANVLTF. CDR3 sequence (DNA): TGCGCCAGCAGCGGCGGCAAATGGGCTGGGGCCAACGTCCTGACTTTC. This sequence joins TRBV5-1 and TRBJ2-6; D gene unclear. The CDR3 has 16 amino acids. Trimming took 4 bases from V and 2 from J, leaving 13 bases between them. CDR1 is SGHRS and CDR2 is YFSETQ in the germline V gene.

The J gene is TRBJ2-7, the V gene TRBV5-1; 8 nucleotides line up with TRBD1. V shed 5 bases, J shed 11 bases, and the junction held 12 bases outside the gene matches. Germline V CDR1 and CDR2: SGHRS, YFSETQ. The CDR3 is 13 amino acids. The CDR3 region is CASRLTGQGAEYF. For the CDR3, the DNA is TGCGCCAGCAGGTTAACCGGGCAGGGGGCCGAGTACTTC.

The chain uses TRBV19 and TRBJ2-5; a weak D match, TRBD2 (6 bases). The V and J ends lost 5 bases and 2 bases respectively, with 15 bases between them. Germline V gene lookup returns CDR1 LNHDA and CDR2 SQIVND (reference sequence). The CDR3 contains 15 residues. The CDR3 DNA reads TGTGCCAGTAGTCCCCGCGGGGCTAGACAAGAGACCCAGTACTTC. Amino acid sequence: CASSPRGARQETQYF.

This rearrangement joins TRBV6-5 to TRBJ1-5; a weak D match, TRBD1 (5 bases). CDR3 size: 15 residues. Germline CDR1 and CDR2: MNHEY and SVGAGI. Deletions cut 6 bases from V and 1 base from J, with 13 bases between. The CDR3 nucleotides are TGTGCCAGCAGCTCCCTTGGGGGGAGCAATCAGCCCCAGCATTTT. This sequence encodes CASSSLGGSNQPQHF.

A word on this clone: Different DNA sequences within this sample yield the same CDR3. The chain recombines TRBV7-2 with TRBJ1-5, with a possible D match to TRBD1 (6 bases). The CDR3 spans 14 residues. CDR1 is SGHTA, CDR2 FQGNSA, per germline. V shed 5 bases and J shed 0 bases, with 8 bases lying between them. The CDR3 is CASSLQGSNQPQHF. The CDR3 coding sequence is TGTGCCAGCAGCCTACAGGGTAGCAATCAGCCCCAGCATTTT.

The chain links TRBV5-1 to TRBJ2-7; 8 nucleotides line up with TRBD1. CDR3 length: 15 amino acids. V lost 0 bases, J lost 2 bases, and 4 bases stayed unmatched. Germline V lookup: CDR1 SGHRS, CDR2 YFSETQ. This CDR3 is CASSLDPGQAYEQYF. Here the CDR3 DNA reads TGCGCCAGCAGCTTGGACCCGGGACAGGCCTACGAGCAGTACTTC.

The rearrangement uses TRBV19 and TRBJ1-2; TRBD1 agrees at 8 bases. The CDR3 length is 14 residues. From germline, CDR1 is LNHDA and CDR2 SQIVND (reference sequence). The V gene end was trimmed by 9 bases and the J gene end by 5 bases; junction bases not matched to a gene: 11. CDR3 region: CASYDRQGLYGYTF. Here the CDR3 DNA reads TGTGCCAGCTACGATAGACAGGGGCTTTATGGCTACACCTTC.